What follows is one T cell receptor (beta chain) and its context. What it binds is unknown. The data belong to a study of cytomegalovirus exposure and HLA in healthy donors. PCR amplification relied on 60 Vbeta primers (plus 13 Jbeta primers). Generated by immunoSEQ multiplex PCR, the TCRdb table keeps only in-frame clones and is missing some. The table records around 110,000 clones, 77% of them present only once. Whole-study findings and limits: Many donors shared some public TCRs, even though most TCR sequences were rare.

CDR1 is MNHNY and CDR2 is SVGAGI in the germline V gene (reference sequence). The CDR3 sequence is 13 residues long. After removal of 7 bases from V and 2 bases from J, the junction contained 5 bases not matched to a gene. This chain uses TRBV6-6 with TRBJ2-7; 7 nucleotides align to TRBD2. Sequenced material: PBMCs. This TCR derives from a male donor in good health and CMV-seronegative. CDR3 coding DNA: TGTGCCAGCATCCAAGCGGGAACCTACGAGCAGTACTTC. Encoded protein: CASIQAGTYEQYF.